This T cell receptor beta chain was captured in a study of cytomegalovirus exposure and HLA in healthy donors. Study information: Out of 398 genotyped donors, around 80% belonged to the Caucasian-associated ancestry cluster. Study findings and constraints: Serostatus for CMV was the only available immune exposure information.

The study ran its PCR with 60 Vbeta and 13 Jbeta primers. Study processing details: As a later analysis found, there were tens of millions of unique TCR beta chains, of which some 10 million were shared. The protocol was immunoSEQ multiplex PCR, while the TCRdb copy is restricted to in-frame clones and leaves out a portion. That table is the source of V, J and clone size, and D and trimming were worked out from the DNA. The sample holds around 110,000 clones, approximately 70% seen once. CDR3 size: 14 residues. Germline V gene sequence: CDR1 MNHEY, CDR2 SVGAGI. Trimming removed 6 bases from V and 4 bases from J; junction bases left unmatched: 7. With respect to this clone: What it binds is not known.

The chain carries TRBV6-5 and TRBJ2-7; 9 nucleotides match TRBD1. This clonotype originated in a boy aged 5 to 17 in good health and CMV-seronegative. Input material: PBMCs. The CDR3 region is CASSTWTGDYEQYF. DNA of the CDR3: TGTGCCAGCAGCACGTGGACAGGGGATTACGAGCAGTACTTC.